These 8 T cell receptor beta chains were sequenced from one sample in a study of T cells in Graves' hyperthyroidism and ophthalmopathy. Amplification of TCR beta CDR3 regions was performed using RNA transcripts as template. Primed by the HTBI set, a first-round RT-PCR was run on the TCR CDR3. TCRdb fed the multiplex PCR reads into MiXCR, producing one record per CDR3 protein. Of a few hundred thousand distinct CDR3 sequences listed, 13% to 15% are singletons. The sequenced sample consisted of blood. The origin of the receptors is a woman aged 35 to 49 with Graves' hyperthyroidism that later progressed to Graves' ophthalmopathy.

This clonotype appeared many times. This rearrangement joins TRBV27 to TRBJ2-1; perhaps TRBD1 as D (5 bases). Germline V gene sequence: CDR1 MNHEY, CDR2 SMNVEV (reference sequence). The CDR3 spans 14 residues. V was trimmed by 4 bases and J by 7 bases, leaving 14 bases between them. The CDR3 sequence is CASSWTPERNEQFF. CDR3 in DNA: TGTGCCAGCAGTTGGACACCGGAGCGTAATGAGCAGTTCTTC.

This clonotype showed up many times. J is TRBJ2-2 and V is TRBV7-3; TRBD1 is a possible D gene (6 bases). V dropped 5 bases and J dropped 6 bases, with 10 bases sitting between them. CDR1 and CDR2 from the germline V gene are SGHTA and FQGTGA. This CDR3 is 13 amino acids long. The chain's CDR3 is CASSTGWSGELFF. CDR3 nucleotide sequence: TGTGCCAGCAGCACAGGGTGGTCCGGGGAGCTGTTTTTT.

The chain combines TRBV18 with TRBJ1-3, with D possibly TRBD1 on 5 matching bases. Trimming pared 4 bases from V and 0 bases from J, leaving 13 bases between. This CDR3 has 16 amino acids. Germline CDR1 and CDR2: KGHSH and LQKENI. For the CDR3, the DNA is TGTGCCAGCTCACTCCGGGGAGGGGACTCTGGAAACACCATATATTTT. Translating it yields CASSLRGGDSGNTIYF. Complete variable domain (other parts from reference TRBV18 and TRBJ1-3): NAGVMQNPRHLVRRRGQEARLRCSPMKGHSHVYWYRQLPEEGLKFMVYLQKENIIDESGMPKERFSAEFPKEGPSILRIQQVVRGDSAAYFCASSLRGGDSGNTIYFGEGSWLTVV.

The rearrangement links TRBV28 to TRBJ2-7; 16 bases are a match to TRBD2. The CDR3 is made up of 19 amino acids. The V and J ends lost 3 bases and 2 bases, in that order; junction bases with no gene match: 10. Germline V gene sequence: CDR1 MDHEN, CDR2 SYDVKM. The CDR3 protein is CASSFPRGTSGRDTYEQYF. The CDR3 coding sequence is TGTGCCAGCAGTTTTCCCCGGGGGACTAGCGGGAGGGATACCTACGAGCAGTACTTC.

This clonotype occurred many times. Here the CDR3 DNA reads TGTGCCAGCTCCCCCCCCGGGCGGGCTGACGAGCAGTACTTC. This translates into CASSPPGRADEQYF. The V gene is TRBV18, the J gene TRBJ2-7; TRBD2 is a possible D gene (5 bases). The ends were cut back, 6 bases at V and 5 bases at J, with 17 bases in the middle. CDR1 is KGHSH, CDR2 LQKENI, per germline. The CDR3 has 14 amino acids.

The rearrangement links TRBV3-1 to TRBJ2-7, with D possibly TRBD2 on 5 matching bases. The CDR3 covers 14 residues. V was cut by 0 bases and J by 3 bases, with 9 bases left in between. Germline V CDR1 and CDR2: LGHDT, YNNKEL (reference sequence). In nucleotides, the CDR3 is TGTGCCAGCAGCCAAGAAAGAGGGAGCTACGAGCAGTACTTC. It encodes CASSQERGSYEQYF.

This clonotype showed up many times. This chain joins TRBV19 and TRBJ2-1; D possibly uses TRBD1 or TRBD2 (5 bases each). The germline CDR1 and CDR2 sequences are LNHDA and SQIVND (reference sequence). V was cut by 5 bases and J by 7 bases, with 12 bases left in between. The CDR3 is made up of 13 amino acids. The CDR3 loop reads CASSSTWGNEQFF. As DNA, the CDR3 is TGTGCCAGTAGTTCGACATGGGGGAATGAGCAGTTCTTC.

This clonotype was seen ten or more times. The gene calls are TRBV28 and TRBJ2-1; 7 bases agree with TRBD2. The V segment lost 5 bases and the J segment 6 bases; nucleotides outside the gene matches: 13. Germline loops: CDR1 MDHEN, CDR2 SYDVKM. The CDR3 extends over 16 amino acids. CDR3 DNA: TGTGCCAGCAGTCACCCCCGGGACTATACCTTCAATGAGCAGTTCTTC. It encodes CASSHPRDYTFNEQFF.